These 20 T cell receptor beta chains originate from one sample sequenced in a study of blood T cell repertoires in COVID-19. This table comes from immunoSEQ multiplex PCR, and its TCRdb copy is limited to in-frame clones, with some not included. This sample yields some 220,000 clones, of which around four fifths are seen a single time; roughly 5% belongs to the top ten. The sample consisted of peripheral blood. The receptors stem from an older woman who had recovered from COVID-19.

V usage is TRBV3-1 (or the pseudogene TRBV3-2) and J usage is TRBJ1-1; 8 bases map to TRBD1. J was trimmed by 11 bases and V by 8 bases; bases with no gene match: 7. This CDR3 is built from 11 residues. Germline CDR1 is LGHDT and CDR2 is YNNKEL (reference sequence). CDR3 nucleotides: TGTGCCAGCCGACAGGGGTTTCATGCTTTCTTT. As protein: CASRQGFHAFF.

The CDR3 reads CASSQGVTRSYEQYF. CDR3 sequence (DNA): TGTGCCAGCAGCCAAGGGGTTACTAGATCCTACGAGCAGTACTTC. The gene calls are TRBV3-1 (or the pseudogene TRBV3-2) and TRBJ2-7, with a tentative D call TRBD2 (5 bases). The CDR3 contains 15 residues. Germline V CDR1 and CDR2: LGHDT, YNNKEL (reference sequence). Trimming pared 1 base from V and 1 base from J, leaving 11 bases between.

This clone occurred a few times. This chain uses TRBV19 with TRBJ1-2; 10 nucleotides agree with TRBD1. The CDR3 has 19 residues. The V gene's germline CDR1 is LNHDA and CDR2 SQIVND (reference sequence). V shed 5 bases and J 8 bases; nucleotides not matched to a gene: 23. The CDR3 sequence is CASSSDHAGTGEQASGYTF. DNA for the CDR3: TGTGCCAGTAGTTCTGATCATGCCGGGACAGGGGAGCAGGCGAGCGGCTACACCTTC. Together with reference TRBV19 and TRBJ1-2, the CDR3 gives the full variable domain: DGGITQSPKYLFRKEGQNVTLSCEQNLNHDAMYWYRQDPGQGLRLIYYSQIVNDFQKGDIAEGYSVSREKKESFPLTVTSAQKNPTAFYLCASSSDHAGTGEQASGYTFGSGTRLTVV.

This rearrangement joins TRBV4-1 to TRBJ2-1; 7 nucleotides align to TRBD1. Germline V gene sequence: CDR1 MGHRA, CDR2 YSYEKL. The CDR3 is 17 residues long. V was pared by 0 bases and J by 0 bases, with 5 bases of the junction left unmatched. For the CDR3, the DNA is TGCGCCAGCAGCCAAGATCTAGGGACAGTCTCCTACAATGAGCAGTTCTTC. Its translation is CASSQDLGTVSYNEQFF.

The chain is built from TRBV5-4 and TRBJ1-2; 7 positions match TRBD1. The length of the CDR3 is 14 residues. Per germline, CDR1 SGHNT and CDR2 YYREEE (reference sequence). With 4 bases clipped from V and 7 bases from J, the junction kept 10 bases outside the gene matches. The DNA of the CDR3 is TGTGCCAGCAGCCCCGGACAGGTCCCCGGTGGCTACACCTTC. Its protein product is CASSPGQVPGGYTF. The complete variable domain, with remaining parts taken from reference TRBV5-4 and TRBJ1-2, reads ETGVTQSPTHLIKTRGQQVTLRCSSQSGHNTVSWYQQALGQGPQFIFQYYREEENGRGNFPPRFSGLQFPNYSSELNVNALELDDSALYLCASSPGQVPGGYTFGSGTRLTVV.

This rearrangement joins TRBV12-5 to TRBJ1-1; D not resolved. Trimming took off 0 bases at V and 3 bases at J, with 11 bases between the two ends. Germline CDR1 and CDR2: LGHNT and FRNRAP. CDR3 length equals 15 residues. CDR3 nucleotide sequence: TGTGCTAGTGGTTTGGTAAGCTGGGGAGACACTGAAGCTTTCTTT. This gives the protein CASGLVSWGDTEAFF.

The chain joins TRBV18 to TRBJ1-2, with TRBD1 as a possible D gene (6 bases). The CDR3 has 17 amino acids. Trimming took 3 bases from V and 4 from J, leaving 21 bases between them. Germline V gene lookup returns CDR1 KGHSH and CDR2 LQKENI. CDR3 in amino acids: CASSPTQMDSKVYGYTF. In DNA form, the CDR3 reads TGTGCCAGCTCACCGACCCAGATGGACAGCAAAGTCTATGGCTACACCTTC.

The V and J genes are TRBV7-3 and TRBJ2-1; maybe TRBD2 (5 bases). Trimming removed 5 bases at V and 3 bases at J, with 8 bases between. Germline values: CDR1 SGHTA, CDR2 FQGTGA. CDR3 size: 13 residues. CDR3 bases: TGTGCCAGCAGCCTCCGGGACTACAATGAGCAGTTCTTC. It encodes CASSLRDYNEQFF. The full variable domain, in which reference TRBV7-3 and TRBJ2-1 provide the parts outside the CDR3, is GAGVSQTPSNKVTEKGKYVELRCDPISGHTALYWYRQSLGQGPEFLIYFQGTGAADDSGLPNDRFFAVRPEGSVSTLKIQRTERGDSAVYLCASSLRDYNEQFFGPGTRLTVL.

CDR3 nucleotides: TGTGCCAGCGCGGCGGACACTGGCGGTACGCAGTATTTT. The encoded protein is CASAADTGGTQYF. The chain recombines TRBV7-2 with TRBJ2-3, with TRBD1 as a possible D gene (5 bases). The CDR3 is 13 amino acids. V shed 8 bases and J shed 8 bases, with 17 bases lying between them. Germline V gives CDR1 SGHTA, CDR2 FQGNSA.

V is TRBV16 and J is TRBJ1-2; D gene unclear. Germline CDR1 KGHSY, CDR2 FQNENV. Trimming stripped 0 bases from V and 3 bases from J, with 11 bases between. CDR3 size: 15 residues. The CDR3 spells CASSQSATTYYGYTF. Here the CDR3 DNA reads TGTGCCAGCAGCCAATCGGCGACAACGTACTATGGCTACACCTTC.

The chain combines TRBV2 with TRBJ2-3; 8 positions agree with TRBD1. CDR3 size: 14 residues. V lost 2 bases, J lost 4 bases, and 2 bases stayed unmatched. Germline lookup yields CDR1 SNHLY and CDR2 FYNNEI. The CDR3 bases are TGTGCCAGCAGTGAACAGGGGGCTCCAGATACGCAGTATTTT. Its translation is CASSEQGAPDTQYF.

This sequence joins TRBV11-2 and TRBJ1-4; D is perhaps TRBD1 (6 bases). CDR3 length equals 15 residues. Trimming took off 5 bases at V and 8 bases at J, with 18 bases between the two ends. The germline V gene encodes CDR1 SGHAT and CDR2 FQNNGV. As DNA, the CDR3 is TGTGCCAGCAGCGTAACAGGGACCCTCAGGGAAAAACTGTTTTTT. The encoded protein is CASSVTGTLREKLFF. Based on the CDR3 plus reference TRBV11-2 and TRBJ1-4, the full variable domain is EAGVAQSPRYKIIEKRQSVAFWCNPISGHATLYWYQQILGQGPKLLIQFQNNGVVDDSQLPKDRFSAERLKGVDSTLKIQPAKLEDSAVYLCASSVTGTLREKLFFGSGTQLSVL.

The V gene is TRBV6-4, the J gene TRBJ2-7; D might be TRBD1 (7 bases). Trimming cost V 6 bases and J 2 bases, with 17 bases left between them. The CDR3 runs to 15 residues. Germline V gene lookup returns CDR1 MRHNA and CDR2 SNTAGT. CDR3 DNA sequence: TGTGCCAGCAGGGCCCAAGCAGGGGGGCCCTACGAGCAGTACTTC. Protein: CASRAQAGGPYEQYF.

The rearrangement joins TRBV2 to TRBJ1-5; TRBD1 aligns across 7 bases. Looked up from germline, CDR1 is SNHLY and CDR2 is FYNNEI. With V trimmed by 8 bases and J by 3 bases, 7 bases remained unmatched. The CDR3 covers 14 residues. The CDR3, as DNA: TGTGCCAGCCTACAAGACAGGGCCAATCAGCCCCAGCATTTT. It specifies CASLQDRANQPQHF. Looking up the rest from reference TRBV2 and TRBJ1-5 gives the full variable domain: EPEVTQTPSHQVTQMGQEVILRCVPISNHLYFYWYRQILGQKVEFLVSFYNNEISEKSEIFDDQFSVERPDGSNFTLKIRSTKLEDSAMYFCASLQDRANQPQHFGDGTRLSIL.

The chain joins TRBV11-2 to TRBJ1-1; possible D gene TRBD1, 5 bases. Trimming removed 4 bases at V and 4 bases at J, with 16 bases between. Germline CDR1 and CDR2: SGHAT and FQNNGV. This CDR3 is built from 15 residues. The CDR3, as DNA: TGTGCCAGCAGCTCAAGGAGGGGTGCGGGCACTGAAGCTTTCTTT. Protein sequence: CASSSRRGAGTEAFF.

The chain carries TRBV7-9 and TRBJ1-2; the D gene is possibly TRBD1 (5 bases). The CDR3 contains 14 residues. The germline V gene has CDR1 SEHNR and CDR2 FQNEAQ (reference sequence). The V and J ends lost 4 bases and 8 bases respectively, with 17 bases between them. Here the CDR3 DNA reads TGTGCCAGCAGCTGGACGGAAGGGGCGCGAGGCTACACCTTC. It yields the protein CASSWTEGARGYTF.

This chain joins TRBV7-3 and TRBJ2-2; TRBD1 aligns across 7 bases. Germline assignment: CDR1 SGHTA and CDR2 FQGTGA. The CDR3 totals 16 residues. V was pared by 5 bases and J by 0 bases, with 6 bases of the junction left unmatched. The DNA for the CDR3 is TGTGCCAGCAGCCGAAGGGGGCCCTCGAACACCGGGGAGCTGTTTTTT. This translates into CASSRRGPSNTGELFF.

The chain joins TRBV19 to TRBJ1-2, with TRBD1 matching over 9 bases. The CDR3 runs 15 residues. V lost 4 bases, J lost 3 bases, and 6 bases stayed unmatched. Germline CDR1 is LNHDA and CDR2 is SQIVND (reference sequence). CDR3 nucleotides: TGTGCCAGTAGTAAAGGGACAGGGTTTGACTATGGCTACACCTTC. Residues: CASSKGTGFDYGYTF.

This rearrangement joins TRBV19 to TRBJ2-1; TRBD2 agrees at 9 bases. V shed 6 bases, J shed 5 bases, and the junction held 8 bases outside the gene matches. Germline assignment: CDR1 LNHDA and CDR2 SQIVND (reference sequence). The CDR3 contains 15 residues. The CDR3 nucleotides read TGTGCCAGTAGGGAGCTAGCGGGGAGAAACAATGAGCAGTTCTTC. Encoded protein: CASRELAGRNNEQFF.

Only one count was recorded for this clone. This sequence joins TRBV19 and TRBJ1-2; possibly TRBD1 for D (5 bases). V dropped 3 bases and J dropped 3 bases, with 14 bases sitting between them. CDR3 length equals 15 residues. CDR1 and CDR2 (germline): LNHDA, SQIVND (reference sequence). The chain's CDR3 is CASSIARGNDYGYTF. The CDR3 region has the DNA TGTGCCAGTAGTATCGCTCGGGGGAACGACTATGGCTACACCTTC. Full variable domain (outside the CDR3, taken from reference TRBV19 and TRBJ1-2): DGGITQSPKYLFRKEGQNVTLSCEQNLNHDAMYWYRQDPGQGLRLIYYSQIVNDFQKGDIAEGYSVSREKKESFPLTVTSAQKNPTAFYLCASSIARGNDYGYTFGSGTRLTVV.